Sequencing of this TCR beta chain was carried out in a study of shared clonotypes between healthy human individuals. Study findings and constraints: Generally, estimated richness proved larger in naive subsets than it did in memory subsets. For sorted subsets, rarefaction showed incomplete sequencing despite large depth.

Study donors comprised healthy, HIV-negative adults devoid of recent acute infection or vaccination. Trimming removed 7 bases at V and 0 bases at J, with 11 bases between. This CDR3 is 14 amino acids long. The germline gives CDR1 LNHDA, CDR2 SQIVND (reference sequence). The method was immunoSEQ multiplex PCR; TCRdb's version includes in-frame clones alone and lacks a portion of them. The sample holds approximately 2.5 million clones, 80% to 95% seen once. With respect to this clone: Its antigen is undetermined.

The sequence came from a man between 18 and 35 years old in good health. Some clones in this sample may be carry-over from other donors' samples. This chain links TRBV19 with TRBJ2-3; D perhaps matches TRBD1 (5 bases). Sequencing used naive CD4+ T cells from PBMCs. Regarding subset: CD45RA+ positively selected. The CDR3, as DNA: TGTGCCAGTACGGTAGACAGAAGCACAGATACGCAGTATTTT. Amino acids: CASTVDRSTDTQYF.